These 16 T cell receptor beta chains originate from one sample sequenced in a study of control samples from healthy donors and cancer patients. Libraries were prepared by immunoSEQ multiplex PCR; TCRdb keeps only in-frame clonotypes and omits some of them. The sample records 25,000 to 30,000 clones, approximately 87% being singletons. Sequencing was carried out using PBMCs. The receptor source for this set is a woman aged 40 to 50 with lung cancer.

The chain is built from TRBV10-3 and TRBJ1-1; possible D gene TRBD1, 6 bases. The CDR3 contains 14 residues. With 6 bases removed from V and 1 base from J, the gap between germline ends came to 12 bases. The germline V gene has CDR1 ENHRY and CDR2 SYGVKD. CDR3 in DNA: TGTGCCATCAGAGCTGTGGACAGGAACACTGAAGCTTTCTTT. Amino acid sequence: CAIRAVDRNTEAFF.

The count of this clone is one. The rearrangement links TRBV7-9 to TRBJ2-3; D is unresolved. The germline gives CDR1 SEHNR, CDR2 FQNEAQ (reference sequence). This CDR3 is built from 14 residues. Trimming pared 1 base from V and 2 bases from J, leaving 7 bases between. The CDR3 DNA reads TGTGCCAGCAGCTTAGGCAAGTACACAGATACGCAGTATTTT. The encoded protein is CASSLGKYTDTQYF.

The chain employs TRBV6-6 and TRBJ1-5; D gene unclear. V was shortened by 4 bases and J by 3 bases, with 7 bases between the two germline ends. Germline V gives CDR1 MNHNY, CDR2 SVGAGI (reference sequence). The CDR3 spans 13 residues. CDR3 in amino acids: CASSSLINQPQHF. Here the CDR3 DNA reads TGTGCCAGCAGTTCTCTTATCAATCAGCCCCAGCATTTT.

The chain couples TRBV6-5 to TRBJ1-6; TRBD1 agrees at 7 bases. J lost 10 bases, V lost 0 bases, and 6 bases had no gene match. The CDR3 is 15 residues long. Per the germline V gene, CDR1 is MNHEY and CDR2 is SVGAGI. The CDR3 reads CASSYSGRGDSPLHF. For the CDR3, the DNA is TGTGCCAGCAGTTACTCGGGCAGGGGGGACTCACCCCTCCACTTT.

As DNA, the CDR3 is TGTGCCAGCAGCCCTCGGAGCTCCTACGAGCAGTACTTC. Its translation: CASSPRSSYEQYF. The rearrangement uses TRBV5-6 and TRBJ2-7; D remains unclear. Deletions cut 4 bases from V and 0 bases from J, with 8 bases between. CDR3 length: 13 amino acids. Germline V CDR1 and CDR2: SGHDT, YYEEEE.

The V gene is TRBV10-3, the J gene TRBJ2-7; D is unclear. Germline loops: CDR1 ENHRY, CDR2 SYGVKD. V was shortened by 0 bases and J by 5 bases, with 17 bases between the two germline ends. This CDR3 spans 16 amino acids. CDR3 DNA: TGTGCCATCAGTGAGTCAGGCAGCCACTCTGTCCACGAGCAGTACTTC. Translation gives CAISESGSHSVHEQYF.

This chain links TRBV19 with TRBJ2-1, with 10 bases fitting TRBD2. The CDR3 spans 17 residues. The V gene end was trimmed by 3 bases and the J gene end by 7 bases; junction bases not matched to a gene: 12. The germline V gene encodes CDR1 LNHDA and CDR2 SQIVND (reference sequence). The CDR3 loop reads CASSMESGGALWNEQFF. CDR3 coding DNA: TGTGCCAGTAGTATGGAAAGCGGGGGGGCATTGTGGAATGAGCAGTTCTTC.

This sequence joins TRBV4-2 and TRBJ1-3; TRBD1 matches at 7 bases. Germline trimming cut 0 bases from V and 2 bases from J; bases unmatched to any gene: 7. Germline V gene lookup returns CDR1 LGHNA and CDR2 YNFKEQ. This CDR3 spans 17 amino acids. The CDR3 spells CASSQELGRGPGNTIYF. CDR3 DNA: TGTGCCAGCAGCCAAGAATTAGGGAGGGGGCCTGGAAACACCATATATTTT.

The chain has TRBV3-1 (or the pseudogene TRBV3-2) and TRBJ2-2; D uncertain. Germline assignment: CDR1 LGHDT and CDR2 YNNKEL (reference sequence). This CDR3 has 13 amino acids. The germline V and J ends were trimmed by 4 bases and 4 bases, with 7 bases remaining between them. The CDR3 spells CASSPHTTGELFF. Here the CDR3 DNA reads TGTGCCAGCAGCCCCCACACCACCGGGGAGCTGTTTTTT.

The chain recombines TRBV15 with TRBJ2-7; weak D call: TRBD2 (6 bases). This CDR3 has 15 amino acids. CDR1 and CDR2 (germline): LNHNV, YYDKDF (reference sequence). The germline V and J ends were trimmed by 0 bases and 7 bases, with 16 bases remaining between them. This CDR3 is CATSRDRAGRGEQYF. The CDR3 bases are TGTGCCACCAGCAGAGATCGGGCGGGGCGCGGAGAGCAGTACTTC.

This clone was picked up a small number of times. The rearrangement links TRBV7-7 to TRBJ1-2, with D tentatively TRBD1 (5 bases). The CDR3 is made up of 14 amino acids. From germline, CDR1 is SSHAT and CDR2 FNYEAQ (reference sequence). Trimming took 1 base from V and 6 from J, leaving 12 bases between them. The CDR3 spells CASSLGTWGNGYTF. The CDR3 DNA is TGTGCCAGCAGCTTAGGGACATGGGGGAATGGCTACACCTTC.

The CDR3 DNA reads as TGTGCCAGTAGTCAGGGGCTAAATGAAAAACTGTTTTTT. It codes for CASSQGLNEKLFF. The V call is TRBV19, the J call TRBJ1-4; tentatively, D is TRBD1 (6 bases). Germline lookup yields CDR1 LNHDA and CDR2 SQIVND (reference sequence). V lost 5 bases and J lost 5, with 9 bases in between. The CDR3 consists of 13 residues.

The chain couples TRBV4-1 to TRBJ1-5; no clear D. The CDR3 extends over 16 amino acids. The germline CDR1 and CDR2 sequences are MGHRA and YSYEKL. Trimming cost V 1 base and J 5 bases, with 15 bases left between them. The CDR3 DNA is TGCGCCAGCAGCCAAGTCGACCTTGTCAGCTATCAGCCCCAGCATTTT. Translated: CASSQVDLVSYQPQHF.

The chain employs TRBV6-5 and TRBJ1-2, with TRBD1 identical over 8 bases. Losses at the gene ends were 5 bases for V and 4 bases for J; bases not matched to a gene: 9. CDR3 length: 15 residues. The germline V gene has CDR1 MNHEY and CDR2 SVGAGI. The CDR3 loop is CASSNSGGLGYGYTF. The CDR3 DNA follows: TGTGCCAGCAGTAATTCAGGGGGCTTGGGCTATGGCTACACCTTC.

The rearrangement joins TRBV28 to TRBJ1-5; a weak D match, TRBD1 (6 bases). V lost 4 bases to trimming and J lost 5 bases, with 12 bases between them. CDR3 length: 14 residues. Per germline, CDR1 MDHEN and CDR2 SYDVKM. This CDR3 reads CASSSIQGYQPQHF. The CDR3 bases are TGTGCCAGCAGTTCGATACAGGGTTATCAGCCCCAGCATTTT.

The chain uses TRBV5-1 and TRBJ2-5; the D gene is possibly TRBD1 (6 bases). V lost 2 bases, J lost 7 bases, and 15 bases lay in between. Germline CDR1 reads SGHRS; CDR2 reads YFSETQ. This CDR3 region has 14 residues. The DNA of the CDR3 is TGCGCCAGCAGCTTAACAGGGCCCCAGGGGACCCAGTACTTC. Amino acid sequence: CASSLTGPQGTQYF.